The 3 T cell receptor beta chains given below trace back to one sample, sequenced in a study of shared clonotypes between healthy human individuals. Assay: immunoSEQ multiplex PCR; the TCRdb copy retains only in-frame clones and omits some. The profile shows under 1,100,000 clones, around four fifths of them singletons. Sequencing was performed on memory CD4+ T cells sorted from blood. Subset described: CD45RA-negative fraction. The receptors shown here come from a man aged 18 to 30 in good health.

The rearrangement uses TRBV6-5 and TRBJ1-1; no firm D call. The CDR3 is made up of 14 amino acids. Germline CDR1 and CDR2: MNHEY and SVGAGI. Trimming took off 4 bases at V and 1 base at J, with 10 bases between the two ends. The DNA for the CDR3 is TGTGCCAGCAGTTCCTCACTCGGGAACACTGAAGCTTTCTTT. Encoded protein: CASSSSLGNTEAFF.

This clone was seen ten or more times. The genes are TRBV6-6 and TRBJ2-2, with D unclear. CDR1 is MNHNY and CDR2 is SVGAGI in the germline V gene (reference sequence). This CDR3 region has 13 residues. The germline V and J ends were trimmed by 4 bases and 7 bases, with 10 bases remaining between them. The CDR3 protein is CASSSTQIGELFF. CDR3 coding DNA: TGTGCCAGCAGTTCGACCCAAATCGGGGAGCTGTTTTTT.

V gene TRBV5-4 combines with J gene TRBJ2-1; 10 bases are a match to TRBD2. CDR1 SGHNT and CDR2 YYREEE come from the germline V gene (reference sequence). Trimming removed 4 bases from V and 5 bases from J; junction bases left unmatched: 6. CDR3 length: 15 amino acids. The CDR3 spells CASSPGLARDNEQFF. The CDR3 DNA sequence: TGTGCCAGCAGCCCGGGACTAGCGCGCGACAATGAGCAGTTCTTC.